The T cell receptor beta chain described here comes from a study of CD8+CD57+ T cells in acquired aplastic anemia. Study context: CD4+ cell libraries from healthy donors averaged approximately 9.9 million reads.

Genomic DNA templated the TCR beta VDJ and CDR3 profiling. MiXCR was run by TCRdb on the reads, yielding one entry per CDR3 protein. The sample holds some 120,000 distinct CDR3 sequences; 48% are singletons and the top ten take 2% to 3%. Germline CDR1 is MNHNS and CDR2 is SASEGT. This CDR3 contains 17 residues. J was trimmed by 5 bases and V by 2 bases; bases with no gene match: 14. Whole-study findings and limits: Patients and healthy controls showed no significant CD8+ Simpson's diversity difference. Patients and controls were found to share fewer than 35 CD8+ CDR3 sequences.

The sample holds many counts of this clonotype. Its specificity is unknown. The clonotype originates from a human donor in good health, serving as a control. The sequenced material came from sorted CD4+, CD8+, or CD8+CD57+ T cells (not recorded which) from PBMCs. The chain employs TRBV6-1 and TRBJ1-2; TRBD1 agrees at 7 bases. The CDR3 DNA reads as TGTGCCAGCAGTGAATTTGGAGTTTGGGGACAGAATTATGGCTACACCTTC. Translating gives CASSEFGVWGQNYGYTF.